The TCR beta chain under discussion was sequenced for a study of cytomegalovirus exposure and HLA in healthy donors. Regarding the study as a whole: The tendency of first-cohort TCR clusters to co-occur in the 120 or so validation repertoires was the finding of a later analysis. Among TCR beta chains, those listed as cytomegalovirus-associated numbered roughly 150.

Only a few counts were recorded for this clone. Antigen specificity is unknown. Profiled with immunoSEQ multiplex PCR; TCRdb holds only in-frame clones, not every one. The table lists 300,000 to 400,000 clones, more than 80% of them singletons, with approximately 0.86% in the top ten. Trimming cost V 6 bases and J 4 bases, with 19 bases left between them. CDR1 and CDR2 from the germline V gene are MNHEY and SVGAGI. The length of the CDR3 is 15 residues. The sequencing sample was made of PBMCs. The receptor comes from a woman aged 18-29 years in good health and CMV-seronegative. This chain connects TRBV6-5 to TRBJ2-7; D is perhaps TRBD2 (6 bases). In DNA form, the CDR3 reads TGTGCCAGCAGGCCCTTGCGGGGCGGAAGTTACGAGCAGTACTTC. Amino acids: CASRPLRGGSYEQYF.